The subject of this entry is one T cell receptor (beta chain). Its specificity is unknown. The assay was immunoSEQ multiplex PCR, and TCRdb's table has in-frame clones only and misses some. The table includes around 100,000 clones, about 63% detected once. These data belong to a study of shared clonotypes between healthy human individuals. Notes on the study in general: Sorted-subset samples were not fully sequenced, rarefaction indicated. Naive subsets, compared against memory subsets, generally had larger estimated richness values.

The CDR3 runs to 15 residues. Germline lookup yields CDR1 MDHEN and CDR2 SYDVKM. V lost 2 bases and J lost 3, with 13 bases in between. What was sequenced was memory CD8+ T cells sorted from blood. Subset defined: CD45RO+ cells pooled with CCR7-negative TemRA cells. The sequence came from a woman aged 25 to 45 in good health. This chain links TRBV28 with TRBJ2-5; the D is unclear. The CDR3 sequence: CASSLLRMGKETQYF. In nucleotides, the CDR3 is TGTGCCAGCAGTTTACTCCGGATGGGTAAAGAGACCCAGTACTTC.